The 6 T cell receptor beta chains in this list originate from one sample, sequenced in a study of blood T cell repertoires in COVID-19. Produced via immunoSEQ multiplex PCR; TCRdb's table is partial and in-frame only. This repertoire shows about 460,000 clones, roughly nine tenths found once; its top ten account for roughly 8%. The sequenced sample was PBMCs or T cells enriched from blood (not recorded which). The receptors were gathered from a woman aged 55-75 years who had recovered from COVID-19.

This chain links TRBV18 with TRBJ1-4; TRBD1 might be the D (5 bases). Germline CDR1 KGHSH, CDR2 LQKENI. Trimming took 3 bases from V and 8 from J, leaving 13 bases between them. The CDR3 contains 14 residues. DNA of the CDR3: TGTGCCAGCTCACCGGCAGGGCCTGAGGAAAAACTGTTTTTT. Encoded protein: CASSPAGPEEKLFF.

The chain links TRBV5-4 to TRBJ2-3; TRBD2 agrees at 7 bases. J was trimmed by 2 bases and V by 3 bases; bases with no gene match: 3. The CDR3 is 14 amino acids. Germline CDR1 is SGHNT and CDR2 is YYREEE (reference sequence). The DNA for the CDR3 is TGTGCCAGCAGCTCGGCGGGGGTCACAGATACGCAGTATTTT. It yields the protein CASSSAGVTDTQYF.

This clone came up a few times. This chain joins TRBV5-1 and TRBJ1-3, with D perhaps matching TRBD1 (6 bases). The CDR3 is 16 residues long. Looked up from germline, CDR1 is SGHRS and CDR2 is YFSETQ. Between the trimmed V and J ends, which lost 4 bases and 2 bases, there was a span of 16 bases. CDR3 coding DNA: TGCGCCAGCAGCCCGCTACAGGGTGTAGCTGGAAACACCATATATTTT. Translating gives CASSPLQGVAGNTIYF. The full variable domain, its missing parts supplied by reference TRBV5-1 and TRBJ1-3, is KAGVTQTPRYLIKTRGQQVTLSCSPISGHRSVSWYQQTPGQGLQFLFEYFSETQRNKGNFPGRFSGRQFSNSRSEMNVSTLELGDSALYLCASSPLQGVAGNTIYFGEGSWLTVV.

CDR3 nucleotide sequence: TGTGCCAGCAGCCGGGGGAGACGGAGCTCTGGGGCCAACGTCCTGACTTTC. It specifies CASSRGRRSSGANVLTF. The chain couples TRBV11-2 to TRBJ2-6; TRBD2 is a possible D gene (6 bases). The CDR3 contains 17 residues. V lost 5 bases and J lost 0, with 14 bases in between. CDR1 SGHAT and CDR2 FQNNGV come from the germline V gene.

The rearrangement joins TRBV14 to TRBJ2-1; D may be TRBD2 (5 bases). The V gene's germline CDR1 is SGHDN and CDR2 FVKESK. The V end was cut by 4 bases, the J end by 7 bases, with 14 bases between. The CDR3 sequence is 14 residues long. In DNA form, the CDR3 reads TGTGCCAGCAGCCGACATAGCGCTGGGAATGAGCAGTTCTTC. Protein product: CASSRHSAGNEQFF.

The CDR3 here is CASSSLGTGAYNEQFF. CDR3 coding DNA: TGTGCCAGCAGTTCGCTCGGGACAGGGGCTTACAATGAGCAGTTCTTC. J is TRBJ2-1 and V is TRBV27, with 10 bases lining up with TRBD1. The CDR3 covers 16 residues. Germline trimming cut 4 bases from V and 4 bases from J; bases unmatched to any gene: 7. The germline V gene has CDR1 MNHEY and CDR2 SMNVEV (reference sequence).